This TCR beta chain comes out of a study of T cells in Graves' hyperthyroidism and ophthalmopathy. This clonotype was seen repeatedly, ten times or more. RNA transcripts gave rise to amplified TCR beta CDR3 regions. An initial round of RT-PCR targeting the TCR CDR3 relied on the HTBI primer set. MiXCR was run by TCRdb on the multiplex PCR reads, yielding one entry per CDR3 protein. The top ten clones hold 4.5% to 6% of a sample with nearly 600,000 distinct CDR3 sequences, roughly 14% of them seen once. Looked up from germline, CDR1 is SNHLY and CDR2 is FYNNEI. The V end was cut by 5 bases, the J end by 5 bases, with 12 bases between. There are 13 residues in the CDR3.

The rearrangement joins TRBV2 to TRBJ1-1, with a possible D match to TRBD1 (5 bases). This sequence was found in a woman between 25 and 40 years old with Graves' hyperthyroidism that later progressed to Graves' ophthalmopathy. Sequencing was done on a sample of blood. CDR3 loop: CASSTGVRTEAFF. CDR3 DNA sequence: TGTGCCAGCAGTACGGGGGTCCGGACTGAAGCTTTCTTT. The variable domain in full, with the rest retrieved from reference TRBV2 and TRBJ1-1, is EPEVTQTPSHQVTQMGQEVILRCVPISNHLYFYWYRQILGQKVEFLVSFYNNEISEKSEIFDDQFSVERPDGSNFTLKIRSTKLEDSAMYFCASSTGVRTEAFFGQGTRLTVV.